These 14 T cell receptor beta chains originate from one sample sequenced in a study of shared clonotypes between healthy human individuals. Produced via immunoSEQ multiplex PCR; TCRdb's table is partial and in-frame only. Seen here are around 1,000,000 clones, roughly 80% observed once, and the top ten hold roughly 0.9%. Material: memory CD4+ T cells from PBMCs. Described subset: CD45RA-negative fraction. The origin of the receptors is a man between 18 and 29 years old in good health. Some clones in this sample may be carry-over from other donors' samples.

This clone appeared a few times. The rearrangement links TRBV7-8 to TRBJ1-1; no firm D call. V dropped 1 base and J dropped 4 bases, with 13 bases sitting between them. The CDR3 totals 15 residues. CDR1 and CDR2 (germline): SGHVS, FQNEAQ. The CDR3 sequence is CASSLGAIGVTEAFF. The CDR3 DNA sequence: TGTGCCAGCAGCTTAGGGGCGATTGGGGTCACTGAAGCTTTCTTT.

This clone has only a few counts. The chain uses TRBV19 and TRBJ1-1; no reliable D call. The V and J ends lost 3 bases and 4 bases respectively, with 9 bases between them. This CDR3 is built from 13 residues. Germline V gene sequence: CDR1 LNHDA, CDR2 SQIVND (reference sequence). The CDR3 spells CASSIPGSTEAFF. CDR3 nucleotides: TGTGCCAGTAGTATTCCCGGGAGCACTGAAGCTTTCTTT.

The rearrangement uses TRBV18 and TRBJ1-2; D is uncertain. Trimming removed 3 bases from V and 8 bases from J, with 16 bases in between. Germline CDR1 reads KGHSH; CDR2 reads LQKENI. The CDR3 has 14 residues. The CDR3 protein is CASSPPGRRGGYTF. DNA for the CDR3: TGTGCCAGCTCACCGCCCGGGCGACGGGGAGGCTACACCTTC.

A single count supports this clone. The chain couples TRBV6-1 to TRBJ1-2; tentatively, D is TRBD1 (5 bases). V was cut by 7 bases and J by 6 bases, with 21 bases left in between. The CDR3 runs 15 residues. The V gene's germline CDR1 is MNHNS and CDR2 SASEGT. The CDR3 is CASTQMGGEADGYTF. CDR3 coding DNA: TGTGCCAGCACCCAAATGGGGGGGGAAGCTGATGGCTACACCTTC.

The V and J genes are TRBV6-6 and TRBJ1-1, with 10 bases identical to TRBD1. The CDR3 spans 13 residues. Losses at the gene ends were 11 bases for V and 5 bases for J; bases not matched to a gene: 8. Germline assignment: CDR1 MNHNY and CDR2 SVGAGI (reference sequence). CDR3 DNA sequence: TGTGCCGGGGACAGGGGAACGGGGACTGAAGCTTTCTTT. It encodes CAGDRGTGTEAFF.

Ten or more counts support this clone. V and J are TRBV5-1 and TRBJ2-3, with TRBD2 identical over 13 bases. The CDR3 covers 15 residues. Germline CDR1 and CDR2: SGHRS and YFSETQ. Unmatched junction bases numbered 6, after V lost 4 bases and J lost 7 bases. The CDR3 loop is CASSQLAGGPNTQYF. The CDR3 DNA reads TGCGCCAGCAGCCAACTAGCGGGAGGGCCAAATACGCAGTATTTT.

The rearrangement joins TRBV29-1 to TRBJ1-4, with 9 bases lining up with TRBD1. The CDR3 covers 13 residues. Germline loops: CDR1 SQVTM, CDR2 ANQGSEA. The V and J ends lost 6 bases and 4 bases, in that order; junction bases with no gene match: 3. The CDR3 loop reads CSVDRGINEKLFF. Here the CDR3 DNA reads TGCAGCGTGGACAGGGGAATTAATGAAAAACTGTTTTTT.

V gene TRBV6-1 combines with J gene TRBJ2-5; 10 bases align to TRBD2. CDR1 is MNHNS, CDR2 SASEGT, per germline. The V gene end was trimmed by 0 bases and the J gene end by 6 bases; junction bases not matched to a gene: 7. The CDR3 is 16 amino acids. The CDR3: CASSEARSSGRKTQYF. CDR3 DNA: TGTGCCAGCAGTGAAGCGCGCTCTAGCGGGAGAAAGACCCAGTACTTC.

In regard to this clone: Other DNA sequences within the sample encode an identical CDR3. The CDR3, as DNA: TGTGCCAGCAGCTTAGGAAGGGAAAACATTCAGTACTTC. This encodes CASSLGRENIQYF. This sequence joins TRBV7-9 and TRBJ2-4, with D unclear. Germline assignment: CDR1 SEHNR and CDR2 FQNEAQ (reference sequence). The CDR3 contains 13 residues. Trimming removed 1 base at V and 5 bases at J, with 6 bases between.

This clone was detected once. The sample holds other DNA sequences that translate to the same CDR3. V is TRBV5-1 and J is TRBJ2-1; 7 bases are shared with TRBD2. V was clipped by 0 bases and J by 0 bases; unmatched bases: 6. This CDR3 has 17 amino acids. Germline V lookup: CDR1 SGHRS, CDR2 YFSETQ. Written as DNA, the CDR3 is TGCGCCAGCAGCTTGGAAGCTAGCGGAAGCTCCTACAATGAGCAGTTCTTC. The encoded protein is CASSLEASGSSYNEQFF.

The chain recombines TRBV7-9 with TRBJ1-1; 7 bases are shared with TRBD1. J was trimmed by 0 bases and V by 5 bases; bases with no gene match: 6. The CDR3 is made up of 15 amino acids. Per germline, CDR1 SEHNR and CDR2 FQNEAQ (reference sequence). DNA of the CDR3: TGTGCCAGCAGCCGGGGACAGATTATGAACACTGAAGCTTTCTTT. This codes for CASSRGQIMNTEAFF. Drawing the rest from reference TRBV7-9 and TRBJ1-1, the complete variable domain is DTGVSQNPRHKITKRGQNVTFRCDPISEHNRLYWYRQTLGQGPEFLTYFQNEAQLEKSRLLSDRFSAERPKGSFSTLEIQRTEQGDSAMYLCASSRGQIMNTEAFFGQGTRLTVV.

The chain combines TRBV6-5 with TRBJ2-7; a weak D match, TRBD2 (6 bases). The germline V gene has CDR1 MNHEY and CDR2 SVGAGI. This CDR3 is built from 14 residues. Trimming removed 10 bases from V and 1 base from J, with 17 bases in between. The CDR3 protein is CATTGVGRSYEQYF. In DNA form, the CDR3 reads TGTGCCACAACGGGGGTGGGAAGGTCCTACGAGCAGTACTTC.

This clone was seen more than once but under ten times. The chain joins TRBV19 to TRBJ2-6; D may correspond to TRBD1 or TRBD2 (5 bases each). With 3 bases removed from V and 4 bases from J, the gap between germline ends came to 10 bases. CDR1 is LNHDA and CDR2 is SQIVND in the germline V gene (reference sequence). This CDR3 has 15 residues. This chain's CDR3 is CASSIQGVGANVLTF. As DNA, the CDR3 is TGTGCCAGTAGTATTCAGGGAGTAGGGGCCAACGTCCTGACTTTC.

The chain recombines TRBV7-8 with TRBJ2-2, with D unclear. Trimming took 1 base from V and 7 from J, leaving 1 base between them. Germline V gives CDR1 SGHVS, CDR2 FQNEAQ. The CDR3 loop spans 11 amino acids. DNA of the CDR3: TGTGCCAGCAGCTTAGACGGGGAGCTGTTTTTT. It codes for CASSLDGELFF.